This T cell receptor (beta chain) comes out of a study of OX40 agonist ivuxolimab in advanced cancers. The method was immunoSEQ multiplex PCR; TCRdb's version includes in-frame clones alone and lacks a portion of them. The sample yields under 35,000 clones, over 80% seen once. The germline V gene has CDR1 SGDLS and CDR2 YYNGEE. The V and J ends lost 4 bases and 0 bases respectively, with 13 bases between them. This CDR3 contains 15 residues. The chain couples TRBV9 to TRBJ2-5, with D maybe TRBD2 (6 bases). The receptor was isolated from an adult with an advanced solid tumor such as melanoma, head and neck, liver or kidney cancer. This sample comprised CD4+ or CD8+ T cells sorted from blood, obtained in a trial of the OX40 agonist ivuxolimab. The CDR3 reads CASSHGGLNQETQYF. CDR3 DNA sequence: TGTGCCAGCAGCCACGGAGGGCTGAACCAAGAGACCCAGTACTTC.